Shown below are 31 T cell receptor beta chains from a single sample sequenced in a study of OX40 agonist ivuxolimab in advanced cancers. Data came from immunoSEQ multiplex PCR; TCRdb stores just in-frame clones and leaves some out. The profile covers approximately 54,000 clones, with approximately 90% appearing a single time and 8.7% taken by the ten largest. This sample comprised CD4+ or CD8+ T cells sorted from blood, obtained in a trial of the OX40 agonist ivuxolimab. These TCRs come from an adult with an advanced solid tumor such as melanoma, head and neck, liver or kidney cancer.

The chain recombines TRBV7-8 with TRBJ1-4; 7 bases align to TRBD1. There are 16 residues in the CDR3. The J segment lost 4 bases and the V segment lost 1 base, leaving 6 bases of the junction unmatched. Germline-derived CDR1 and CDR2 are SGHVS and FQNEAQ. The CDR3 DNA is TGTGCCAGCAGCTTAGAGGGGGGGACAGTTAATGAAAAACTGTTTTTT. Amino acids: CASSLEGGTVNEKLFF.

The chain is built from TRBV5-3 and TRBJ2-5, with TRBD2 matching over 11 bases. TRBV5-3 is noted as an ORF with a role that remains uncertain. V lost 4 bases and J lost 5; bases outside the gene matches: 13. This CDR3 is 17 amino acids long. The CDR3 protein is CARSKMTSGEIGETQYF. DNA of the CDR3: TGTGCCAGAAGCAAGATGACTAGCGGGGAAATAGGGGAGACCCAGTACTTC.

The chain combines TRBV5-6 with TRBJ2-7, with D uncertain. CDR1 and CDR2 from the germline V gene are SGHDT and YYEEEE. This CDR3 is built from 15 residues. V lost 1 base to trimming and J lost 0 bases, with 11 bases between them. In DNA form, the CDR3 reads TGTGCCAGCAGCTTGTTGGCCAGGAGCTCCTACGAGCAGTACTTC. Amino acid sequence: CASSLLARSSYEQYF. The entire variable domain, with the rest obtained from reference TRBV5-6 and TRBJ2-7, is as follows: DAGVTQSPTHLIKTRGQQVTLRCSPKSGHDTVSWYQQALGQGPQFIFQYYEEEERQRGNFPDRFSGHQFPNYSSELNVNALLLGDSALYLCASSLLARSSYEQYFGPGTRLTVT.

The rearrangement uses TRBV11-2 and TRBJ1-1; no reliable D call. V was clipped by 2 bases and J by 2 bases, with 9 bases between them. Germline lookup yields CDR1 SGHAT and CDR2 FQNNGV. There are 14 residues in the CDR3. The CDR3, as DNA: TGTGCCAGCAGCTTAACCGGGAGAAACACTGAAGCTTTCTTT. Its translation is CASSLTGRNTEAFF.

The CDR3 reads CASSSGFRTDTQYF. The CDR3 bases are TGTGCCAGCTCCAGCGGATTCCGCACAGATACGCAGTATTTT. The chain combines TRBV6-6 with TRBJ2-3, with a possible D match to TRBD2 (5 bases). The CDR3 totals 14 residues. Per germline, CDR1 MNHNY and CDR2 SVGAGI (reference sequence). V was pared by 8 bases and J by 1 base, with 13 bases between.

A note on this clone: The sample contains more than one DNA sequence encoding this CDR3. V and J are TRBV30 and TRBJ2-2, with 10 bases fitting TRBD1. The CDR3 is 15 residues long. The germline V gene encodes CDR1 GTSNPN and CDR2 SVGIG (reference sequence). V trimming: 5 bases; J trimming: 7 bases; junction bases outside the gene matches: 10. For the CDR3, the DNA is TGTGCCTGGGGTCAGGGACAGGGGTTTTTCGGGGAGCTGTTTTTT. Translation gives CAWGQGQGFFGELFF.

The V call is TRBV9, the J call TRBJ2-1; D remains ambiguous. Germline CDR1 and CDR2: SGDLS and YYNGEE. The V end lost 3 bases, the J end lost 5 bases, and 12 bases lay between the germline ends. The CDR3 is 14 amino acids. Here the CDR3 DNA reads TGTGCCAGCAGCGCCTTAGAGGTGGACAATGAGCAGTTCTTC. Its protein is CASSALEVDNEQFF.

CDR3 loop: CAISVGSLAGYQETQYF. CDR3 DNA sequence: TGTGCCATCAGTGTCGGGTCGCTAGCGGGGTACCAAGAGACCCAGTACTTC. This chain links TRBV10-3 with TRBJ2-5, with 9 nucleotides matching TRBD2. V gave up 4 bases and J gave up 0 bases; unmatched junction bases: 9. CDR1 is ENHRY, CDR2 SYGVKD, per germline. This CDR3 spans 17 amino acids.

The chain employs TRBV27 and TRBJ2-7, with 7 bases aligning to TRBD2. V shed 6 bases and J 3 bases; nucleotides not matched to a gene: 8. This CDR3 region has 14 residues. Germline assignment: CDR1 MNHEY and CDR2 SMNVEV (reference sequence). Written as DNA, the CDR3 is TGTGCCAGCAGGGGGGGGGACCATTTCTACGAGCAGTACTTC. This translates into CASRGGDHFYEQYF.

This chain links TRBV27 with TRBJ1-5, with D tentatively TRBD1 (5 bases). This CDR3 has 13 residues. Looked up from germline, CDR1 is MNHEY and CDR2 is SMNVEV (reference sequence). Trimming cost V 4 bases and J 4 bases, with 8 bases left between them. CDR3 loop: CASSWGGNQPQHF. Here the CDR3 DNA reads TGTGCCAGCAGTTGGGGGGGGAATCAGCCCCAGCATTTT.

J is TRBJ2-3 and V is TRBV28; tentative D call: TRBD2 (5 bases). CDR1 MDHEN and CDR2 SYDVKM come from the germline V gene. CDR3 size: 17 residues. V was shortened by 5 bases and J by 6 bases, with 24 bases between the two germline ends. The CDR3 loop reads CASSLGAADPKQDTQYF. Written as DNA, the CDR3 is TGTGCCAGCAGTCTAGGAGCAGCGGACCCAAAGCAGGATACGCAGTATTTT.

The chain combines TRBV19 with TRBJ2-7; D not certain. The germline V gene encodes CDR1 LNHDA and CDR2 SQIVND (reference sequence). The CDR3 is 14 amino acids. The V gene lost 0 bases and the J gene lost 2 bases, with 8 bases spanning the gap. CDR3 nucleotide sequence: TGTGCCAGTAGTATAGATCTACCGGCCTACGAGCAGTACTTC. Protein product: CASSIDLPAYEQYF. The complete variable domain, with remaining parts taken from reference TRBV19 and TRBJ2-7, reads DGGITQSPKYLFRKEGQNVTLSCEQNLNHDAMYWYRQDPGQGLRLIYYSQIVNDFQKGDIAEGYSVSREKKESFPLTVTSAQKNPTAFYLCASSIDLPAYEQYFGPGTRLTVT.

This chain connects TRBV28 to TRBJ2-6, with a weak D call TRBD2 (6 bases). V lost 4 bases, J lost 0 bases, and 19 bases lay in between. Looked up from germline, CDR1 is MDHEN and CDR2 is SYDVKM. There are 19 residues in the CDR3. DNA of the CDR3: TGTGCCAGCAGTTCGTGGTCCTCCGGGGGAATCTCTGGGGCCAACGTCCTGACTTTC. This translates into CASSSWSSGGISGANVLTF.

The chain joins TRBV2 to TRBJ2-1; 14 bases match TRBD2. The CDR3 runs to 18 residues. The trim removed 5 bases at V and 0 bases at J, leaving 6 bases unmatched. Germline-derived CDR1 and CDR2 are SNHLY and FYNNEI. The CDR3 protein is CASSWTSGGTGSYNEQFF. The CDR3 nucleotides are TGTGCCAGCAGTTGGACTAGCGGGGGGACGGGCTCCTACAATGAGCAGTTCTTC.

V is TRBV2 and J is TRBJ1-1; D ambiguous. The CDR3 runs 18 residues. Per the germline V gene, CDR1 is SNHLY and CDR2 is FYNNEI. Trimming took 6 bases from V and 0 from J, leaving 23 bases between them. CDR3 residues: CASSLGPKATEMNTEAFF. CDR3 DNA sequence: TGTGCCAGCAGCCTAGGGCCCAAGGCTACAGAAATGAACACTGAAGCTTTCTTT.

The chain has TRBV11-3 and TRBJ2-1, with 7 bases identical to TRBD2. Germline CDR1 and CDR2: SGHNT and YENEEA. V was pared by 5 bases and J by 10 bases, with 8 bases of the junction left unmatched. The CDR3 runs 13 residues. In DNA form, the CDR3 reads TGTGCCAGCAGCCGAGGGACTATAGGAGAGCAGTTCTTC. Its protein product is CASSRGTIGEQFF.

The genes are TRBV29-1 and TRBJ1-2; 7 bases align to TRBD1. The CDR3 has 13 amino acids. CDR1 and CDR2 from the germline V gene are SQVTM and ANQGSEA. V lost 0 bases, J lost 8 bases, and 6 bases stayed unmatched. The CDR3 DNA reads TGCAGCGTTGAAGATGCAGGGGGGGGAGGCTACACCTTC. Its translation: CSVEDAGGGGYTF.

This clone is labeled as medium-sized. This rearrangement joins TRBV5-1 to TRBJ2-2; the match to TRBD2 covers 11 bases. Germline trimming cut 5 bases from V and 4 bases from J; bases unmatched to any gene: 10. CDR1 SGHRS and CDR2 YFSETQ come from the germline V gene. The CDR3 is 17 residues long. In DNA form, the CDR3 reads TGCGCCAGCAGAGGTAGCGGGAGGGCCGTGGGCACCGGGGAGCTGTTTTTT. Protein: CASRGSGRAVGTGELFF.

This chain uses TRBV19 with TRBJ2-2, with D possibly being TRBD1 (6 bases). V lost 9 bases to trimming and J lost 6 bases, with 14 bases between them. The germline V gene encodes CDR1 LNHDA and CDR2 SQIVND (reference sequence). The CDR3 loop spans 13 amino acids. CDR3 nucleotides: TGTGCCAGCAGGACAGTCATAGCCGGGGAGCTGTTTTTT. It encodes CASRTVIAGELFF.

This clone was seen a handful of times. This chain connects TRBV7-9 to TRBJ2-5; TRBD2 aligns across 7 bases. The trim removed 5 bases at V and 2 bases at J, leaving 11 bases unmatched. Germline CDR1 SEHNR, CDR2 FQNEAQ (reference sequence). CDR3 length: 16 residues. Written as DNA, the CDR3 is TGTGCCAGCAGCCCTGATACTAGCGTCGATCAAGAGACCCAGTACTTC. Its translation is CASSPDTSVDQETQYF.

This clone was counted a few times. V and J are TRBV5-5 and TRBJ2-7; D call uncertain. Germline V gene lookup returns CDR1 SGHKS and CDR2 YYEKEE (reference sequence). V gave up 0 bases and J gave up 4 bases, with 8 bases separating them. This CDR3 region has 13 residues. The CDR3 region has the DNA TGTGCCAGCAGCTTGGGGGCGCATTACGAGCAGTACTTC. Translating gives CASSLGAHYEQYF.

V is TRBV27 and J is TRBJ2-7; 7 bases agree with TRBD2. The V segment lost 5 bases and the J segment 2 bases; nucleotides outside the gene matches: 9. CDR3 length: 15 residues. The germline V gene has CDR1 MNHEY and CDR2 SMNVEV (reference sequence). The CDR3 coding sequence is TGTGCCAGCAGTCCAAGAGCGGGAAGGGCCTACGAGCAGTACTTC. Residues: CASSPRAGRAYEQYF.

This sequence joins TRBV7-9 and TRBJ1-2; D is unclear. V lost 5 bases to trimming and J lost 1 base, with 17 bases between them. The CDR3 has 16 amino acids. Germline CDR1 and CDR2: SEHNR and FQNEAQ (reference sequence). The CDR3 reads CASSLWSGDVNYGYTF. The CDR3 DNA reads TGTGCCAGCAGCCTATGGAGCGGTGATGTTAACTATGGCTACACCTTC.

The V gene is TRBV11-2, the J gene TRBJ2-7, with D perhaps TRBD1 (5 bases). Germline CDR1 is SGHAT and CDR2 is FQNNGV. V lost 5 bases, J lost 2 bases, and 16 bases lay in between. The CDR3 runs 15 residues. The CDR3: CASSPVQGIAYEQYF. CDR3 nucleotides: TGTGCCAGCAGCCCCGTCCAGGGCATAGCCTACGAGCAGTACTTC.

The V call is TRBV28, the J call TRBJ2-7, with D perhaps matching TRBD1 or TRBD2 (5 bases each). The CDR3 contains 15 residues. Germline-derived CDR1 and CDR2 are MDHEN and SYDVKM. V dropped 3 bases and J dropped 3 bases, with 15 bases sitting between them. Here the CDR3 DNA reads TGTGCCAGCAGTTTTTCCCAGGGACGGAGCTACGAGCAGTACTTC. It yields the protein CASSFSQGRSYEQYF. The full variable domain, rest sourced from reference TRBV28 and TRBJ2-7, is DVKVTQSSRYLVKRTGEKVFLECVQDMDHENMFWYRQDPGLGLRLIYFSYDVKMKEKGDIPEGYSVSREKKERFSLILESASTNQTSMYLCASSFSQGRSYEQYFGPGTRLTVT.

The chain has TRBV15 and TRBJ2-3; D is tentatively TRBD1 or TRBD2 (5 bases each). Germline V lookup: CDR1 LNHNV, CDR2 YYDKDF (reference sequence). V lost 2 bases to trimming and J lost 0 bases, with 9 bases between them. This CDR3 is 15 amino acids long. The CDR3 region is CATSRPGPSTDTQYF. DNA of the CDR3: TGTGCCACCAGCAGACCGGGACCTAGCACAGATACGCAGTATTTT. The full variable domain, its missing parts supplied by reference TRBV15 and TRBJ2-3, is DAMVIQNPRYQVTQFGKPVTLSCSQTLNHNVMYWYQQKSSQAPKLLFHYYDKDFNNEADTPDNFQSRRPNTSFCFLDIRSPGLGDTAMYLCATSRPGPSTDTQYFGPGTRLTVL.

The CDR3 sequence is CASSITSEQFF. In nucleotides, the CDR3 is TGTGCCAGTAGTATAACTAGTGAGCAGTTCTTC. This chain links TRBV19 with TRBJ2-1, with D possibly TRBD2 on 5 matching bases. CDR3 length: 11 residues. The germline V and J ends were trimmed by 2 bases and 9 bases, with 5 bases remaining between them. Germline V gene lookup returns CDR1 LNHDA and CDR2 SQIVND (reference sequence).

Here the CDR3 reads CASSYHDRESDTQYF. CDR3 nucleotide sequence: TGTGCCAGCAGTTACCACGACAGGGAATCGGATACGCAGTATTTT. The J gene is TRBJ2-3, the V gene TRBV6-6; TRBD1 agrees at 7 bases. V trimming: 2 bases; J trimming: 6 bases; junction bases outside the gene matches: 8. The CDR3 extends over 15 amino acids. Germline CDR1 reads MNHNY; CDR2 reads SVGAGI (reference sequence).

This chain links TRBV27 with TRBJ1-2; TRBD1 aligns across 8 bases. Germline loops: CDR1 MNHEY, CDR2 SMNVEV (reference sequence). CDR3 size: 16 residues. The V gene end was trimmed by 2 bases and the J gene end by 1 base; junction bases not matched to a gene: 6. The CDR3 loop is CASSLRYRGYNYGYTF. The CDR3 DNA reads as TGTGCCAGCAGTTTACGCTACAGGGGGTATAACTATGGCTACACCTTC.

This sequence joins TRBV29-1 and TRBJ1-1, with 7 nucleotides matching TRBD1. V trimming: 6 bases; J trimming: 4 bases; junction bases outside the gene matches: 5. Germline CDR1 and CDR2: SQVTM and ANQGSEA. This CDR3 spans 12 amino acids. The CDR3 here is CSVMTGTTEAFF. CDR3 DNA sequence: TGCAGCGTGATGACAGGGACCACTGAAGCTTTCTTT.

The chain employs TRBV7-9 and TRBJ1-1; 11 bases are a match to TRBD1. The CDR3 covers 15 residues. V lost 5 bases and J lost 4; bases outside the gene matches: 6. Germline V gene sequence: CDR1 SEHNR, CDR2 FQNEAQ (reference sequence). CDR3 in DNA: TGTGCCAGCAGCCTCGGACAGGGGGCATCCACTGAAGCTTTCTTT. Translation gives CASSLGQGASTEAFF.